Listed below are T cell receptor beta chains from one sample, sequenced in a study of cytomegalovirus exposure and HLA in healthy donors. Libraries were prepared by immunoSEQ multiplex PCR; TCRdb keeps only in-frame clonotypes and omits some of them. Here the sample spans over 120,000 clones, 75% to 90% being singletons. The sequencing input was PBMCs. These receptors were obtained from a woman aged 25 to 45 in good health and CMV-seronegative. Both conserved end residues are part of each CDR3. D genes are given only for firm matches. A clone size is listed for some rows: how often the clone was seen (once, few, many), or a class if it is expanded.

V gene	CDR3 length	D gene	J gene	clone size	CDR3 DNA	CDR3 protein
TRBV5-1	17	TRBD2	TRBJ2-3	-	TGCGCCAGCAGCTTGGAGGCTAGCGGGGGTCGCACAGATACGCAGTATTTT	CASSLEASGGRTDTQYF
TRBV5-1	15	-	TRBJ1-2	-	TGCGCCAGCAGCTTGGAGGCCAGGGCGGACTATGGCTACACCTTC	CASSLEARADYGYTF
TRBV10-3	15	TRBD1	TRBJ1-6	few	TGTGCCATCAGTAAAGTCGACAGGGGAAATTCACCCCTCCACTTT	CAISKVDRGNSPLHF
TRBV7-2	17	TRBD2	TRBJ2-1	-	TGTGCCAGCAGCCTTTGGACTAGCGGGGGGACCGGAAATGAGCAGTTCTTC	CASSLWTSGGTGNEQFF
TRBV4-1	12	-	TRBJ1-4	-	TGCGCCAGCAGAGGAGTAGATGAAAAACTGTTTTTT	CASRGVDEKLFF
TRBV5-1	17	TRBD2	TRBJ2-2	-	TGCGCCAGCAGCTTCCTAGCGGGAGTTAGGTACACCGGGGAGCTGTTTTTT	CASSFLAGVRYTGELFF
TRBV14	16	-	TRBJ1-2	-	TGTGCCAGCAGCCCACATCAGGGTCACACTAACTATGGCTACACCTTC	CASSPHQGHTNYGYTF
TRBV6-1	15	TRBD1	TRBJ2-2	-	TGTGCCAGCAGTCCGCAAACAGGGGCCACCGGGGAGCTGTTTTTT	CASSPQTGATGELFF
TRBV19	12	-	TRBJ1-1	-	TGTGCCAGTAGTATCGGGAACACTGAAGCTTTCTTT	CASSIGNTEAFF
TRBV7-2	15	-	TRBJ1-2	-	TGTGCCAGCAGCTTTTATACGGTAGAGTCGAATGGCTACACCTTC	CASSFYTVESNGYTF
TRBV7-8	14	-	TRBJ1-3	once	TGTGCCAGCAGCCGCCCTAGTCCTGGAAACACCATATATTTT	CASSRPSPGNTIYF
TRBV7-2	18	TRBD1	TRBJ1-5	-	TGTGCCAGCAGCCTCCGGGACAGGGGGTTTTATAGCAATCAGCCCCAGCATTTT	CASSLRDRGFYSNQPQHF
TRBV15	15	-	TRBJ2-7	-	TGTGCCACCAGCAGGGAACCGACACGGCTCGACGAGCAGTACTTC	CATSREPTRLDEQYF
TRBV30	15	TRBD1	TRBJ2-2	-	TGTGCCTGGATGTTGGACAGGGTAGGGACCGGGGAGCTGTTTTTT	CAWMLDRVGTGELFF
TRBV7-2	13	-	TRBJ2-3	-	TGTGCCAGCAGCCGACAGAGGTCAGATACGCAGTATTTT	CASSRQRSDTQYF
TRBV25-1	12	-	TRBJ1-1	-	TGTGCCAGCAGTCCGGACACGGTGGTGGCTTTCTTT	CASSPDTVVAFF
TRBV10-1	14	TRBD1	TRBJ1-1	-	TGCGCCAGCAGCGCTGGGGGCAGGGGGACTGAAGCTTTCTTT	CASSAGGRGTEAFF
TRBV28	18	TRBD2	TRBJ2-1	-	TGTGCCAGCAAGTATGTCTACCTGGGACTAGCGGGGGACAATGAGCAGTTCTTC	CASKYVYLGLAGDNEQFF
TRBV7-9	16	-	TRBJ2-2	once	TGTGCCAGCAGCGGATGGACATCGAAGAACACCGGGGAGCTGTTTTTT	CASSGWTSKNTGELFF
TRBV5-6	14	-	TRBJ2-1	-	TGTGCCAGCAGCTTTAGGACAGTAGGCGATGAGCAGTTCTTC	CASSFRTVGDEQFF
TRBV18	14	-	TRBJ2-3	once	TGTGCCAGCTCAGCCGGGATGACGGCAGATACGCAGTATTTT	CASSAGMTADTQYF
TRBV5-1	14	-	TRBJ2-5	-	TGCGCCAGCAGCCAATCCGGGTTTCAAGAGACCCAGTACTTC	CASSQSGFQETQYF
TRBV12-5	13	TRBD1	TRBJ2-1	-	TGTGCTAGTGGTCCCGGGACAGCCAATGAGCAGTTCTTC	CASGPGTANEQFF
TRBV13	14	TRBD1	TRBJ2-7	-	TGTGCCAGCAGCTTTGGAGACAGGGGCTACGAGCAGTACTTC	CASSFGDRGYEQYF
TRBV11-3	16	-	TRBJ2-6	-	TGTGCCAGCCGCAGCCTCACGGGCTCTGGGGCCAACGTCCTGACTTTC	CASRSLTGSGANVLTF
TRBV5-1	16	TRBD1	TRBJ2-2	few	TGCGCCAGCAGCTTGGAGGGACAGGGGGCTAGAGGGGAGCTGTTTTTT	CASSLEGQGARGELFF
TRBV5-1	16	TRBD2	TRBJ2-3	-	TGCGCCAGCAGCATAGCGGGGGGGCAGTGGACAGATACGCAGTATTTT	CASSIAGGQWTDTQYF
TRBV2	15	-	TRBJ2-3	-	TGTGCCAGCAGCTCAATTCGGACTGGCGCGGATACGCAGTATTTT	CASSSIRTGADTQYF